Below are 8 T cell receptor beta chains sequenced from a single sample in a study of technical replicates of blood from a few donors. TCRdb keeps only in-frame clones here, not all; method: immunoSEQ multiplex PCR. The sample lists tens of thousands of clones; about 94% were seen once. Specimen: T cells isolated from PBMCs. These receptors all come from a human donor in good health.

A single count supports this clone. The gene calls are TRBV5-1 and TRBJ2-2, with D possibly being TRBD1 (6 bases). From germline, CDR1 is SGHRS and CDR2 YFSETQ. The V gene lost 6 bases and the J gene lost 6 bases, with 12 bases spanning the gap. This CDR3 region has 13 residues. The DNA for the CDR3 is TGCGCCAGCAACAACAGGGTCTCCGGGGAGCTGTTTTTT. Translation gives CASNNRVSGELFF.

The CDR3 protein is CASSQAGTGRNEQYF. The DNA of the CDR3 is TGTGCCAGCTCGCAAGCCGGGACAGGGAGAAACGAGCAGTACTTC. The rearrangement uses TRBV18 and TRBJ2-7; 9 bases agree with TRBD1. Germline V gene lookup returns CDR1 KGHSH and CDR2 LQKENI. V lost 6 bases to trimming and J lost 5 bases; unmatched junction nucleotides: 11. The CDR3 spans 15 residues.

The gene calls are TRBV5-1 and TRBJ2-2; 8 nucleotides line up with TRBD2. The CDR3 is 17 residues long. The germline V gene encodes CDR1 SGHRS and CDR2 YFSETQ. V dropped 4 bases and J dropped 4; count of bases not matched to a gene: 12. This CDR3 reads CASSAESGGFLTGELFF. In DNA form, the CDR3 reads TGCGCCAGCAGCGCTGAAAGCGGGGGATTCCTCACCGGGGAGCTGTTTTTT.

The V and J genes are TRBV20-1 and TRBJ2-3, with D maybe TRBD2 (6 bases). The germline V gene has CDR1 DFQATT and CDR2 SNEGSKA (reference sequence). The CDR3 contains 10 residues. CDR3 in amino acids: CSGTPNTQYF. CDR3 sequence (DNA): TGCAGCGGGACTCCTAATACGCAGTATTTT.

The V gene is TRBV4-2, the J gene TRBJ2-4; possibly TRBD2 for D (5 bases). The CDR3 runs to 18 residues. The ends were cut back, 3 bases at V and 3 bases at J, with 21 bases in the middle. From germline, CDR1 is LGHNA and CDR2 YNFKEQ. CDR3 region: CASSHVPLASVGKNIQYF. The CDR3 DNA sequence: TGTGCCAGCAGCCATGTCCCTCTAGCTTCGGTGGGCAAAAACATTCAGTACTTC.

The chain couples TRBV7-9 to TRBJ2-1; 9 nucleotides line up with TRBD2. Germline CDR1 and CDR2: SEHNR and FQNEAQ (reference sequence). Germline trimming cut 8 bases from V and 7 bases from J; bases unmatched to any gene: 15. The CDR3 spans 16 residues. In DNA form, the CDR3 reads TGTGCCAGCCATAGGGCTAGCGGGACACCTTGGAATGAGCAGTTCTTC. It codes for CASHRASGTPWNEQFF.

Only one count was recorded for this clone. The gene calls are TRBV6-5 and TRBJ1-1, with unresolved D. Looked up from germline, CDR1 is MNHEY and CDR2 is SVGAGI. Trimming removed 3 bases at V and 8 bases at J, with 13 bases between. The CDR3 is 13 amino acids. The CDR3 spells CASSYYMYSEAFF. CDR3 nucleotide sequence: TGTGCCAGCAGTTATTACATGTATTCCGAAGCTTTCTTT.

The chain links TRBV6-1 to TRBJ1-5; tentatively, D is TRBD1 (5 bases). V shed 6 bases and J shed 5 bases, with 5 bases lying between them. CDR1 and CDR2 from the germline V gene are MNHNS and SASEGT. This CDR3 is 11 amino acids long. CDR3 loop: CASRQDQPQHF. Written as DNA, the CDR3 is TGTGCCAGCAGACAGGATCAGCCCCAGCATTTT.